This T cell receptor beta chain was captured in a study of OX40 agonist ivuxolimab in advanced cancers. Study as a whole: Dose-escalation subjects each had hepatocellular carcinoma, melanoma, renal cell or head and neck cancer. Three patients had partial responses: one hepatocellular carcinoma, two cutaneous melanoma. General study points: Compared with CD4+, CD8+ T cells on average had more expanded clones. In the 0.1 to 3.0 mg/kg range, CD4+ and CD8+ blood T cells had expanded clonally by week 6.

Using immunoSEQ multiplex PCR, the repertoire was profiled, and TCRdb retains in-frame clones only, with some absent. Found here are about 99,000 clones, over 75% of them singletons; the top ten hold around 0.33%. A word on this clone: Its antigen is currently unknown.

V lost 0 bases to trimming and J lost 0 bases; unmatched junction nucleotides: 5. Germline V gene lookup returns CDR1 SGHRS and CDR2 YFSETQ. The CDR3 sequence is 17 residues long. The specimen comprised CD4+ or CD8+ T cells sorted from blood, sampled in a trial of the OX40 agonist ivuxolimab. The clonotype was recovered from an adult with an advanced solid tumor such as melanoma, head and neck, liver or kidney cancer. The chain uses TRBV5-1 and TRBJ2-7, with 11 positions matching TRBD1. This chain's CDR3 is CASSLGWGQGVSYEQYF. The CDR3 nucleotides are TGCGCCAGCAGCTTGGGGTGGGGACAGGGGGTCTCCTACGAGCAGTACTTC.